This T cell receptor (beta chain) was identified in a study of HIV-infected children after antiretroviral therapy interruption. RNA-based 3' RACE libraries used unique molecular identifiers. TCRdb used MiXCR to reprocess the 3' RACE reads, holding one entry per CDR3 protein. The sample shows 40,000 or so distinct CDR3 sequences, approximately 7% of them seen only once. This clonotype was seen at least ten times. Treatment defined: PENTA 11 planned treatment interruption arm or continuous ART arm. Germline CDR1 is SGHAT and CDR2 is FQDESV (reference sequence). V lost 4 bases, J lost 2 bases, and 17 bases lay in between. The CDR3 totals 16 residues.

The receptor was derived from a pool of human donors with HIV. Material: CD45RA+ CD4+ T cells from PBMCs, pooled from several time points, obtained from a donor given antiretroviral therapy, either interrupted or continuous. Subset here: naive CD4+ CD45RA+ CD45RO- T cells. This chain uses TRBV11-1 with TRBJ2-5; no firm D call. The CDR3 protein is CASSSFGDDRQETQYF. CDR3 DNA sequence: TGTGCCAGCAGCTCGTTCGGCGATGACCGACAAGAGACCCAGTACTTC.